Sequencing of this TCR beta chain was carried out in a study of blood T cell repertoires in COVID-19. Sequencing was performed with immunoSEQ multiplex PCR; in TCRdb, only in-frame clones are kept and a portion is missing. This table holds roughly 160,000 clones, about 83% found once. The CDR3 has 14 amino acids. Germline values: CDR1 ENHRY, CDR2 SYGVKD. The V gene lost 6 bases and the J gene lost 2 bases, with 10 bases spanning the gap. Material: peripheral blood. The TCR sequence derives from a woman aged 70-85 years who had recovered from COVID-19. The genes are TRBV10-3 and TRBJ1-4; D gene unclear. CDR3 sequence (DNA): TGTGCCATCAGCCCCAGAGGGACTAATGAAAAACTGTTTTTT. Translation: CAISPRGTNEKLFF.